This T cell receptor (beta chain) was retrieved from a study of PD-1 blockade in classical Hodgkin lymphoma. Across the whole study: Intravenous infusions of nivolumab 3 mg/kg reached patients every 2 weeks.

V gave up 5 bases and J gave up 1 base; unmatched junction bases: 8. From germline, CDR1 is SGHVS and CDR2 FQNEAQ. The CDR3 is 18 residues long. This table comes from immunoSEQ multiplex PCR, and its TCRdb copy is limited to in-frame clones, with some not included. This sample has around 45,000 clones; around 72% occur once, and the top ten carry approximately 2.9%. Every patient experienced relapse after autologous stem cell transplantation, and brentuximab vedotin exposure varied. Best outcomes ranged across complete response, partial response and progressive disease. This sequence was found in a human donor with classical Hodgkin lymphoma. V gene TRBV7-8 combines with J gene TRBJ1-4; 12 bases are a match to TRBD1. The sample in question was peripheral blood mononuclear cells (PBMCs), obtained before the second cycle of nivolumab. The CDR3: CASSRDRGHLQTNEKLFF. CDR3 DNA sequence: TGTGCCAGCAGCCGGGACAGGGGGCATTTGCAAACTAATGAAAAACTGTTTTTT.